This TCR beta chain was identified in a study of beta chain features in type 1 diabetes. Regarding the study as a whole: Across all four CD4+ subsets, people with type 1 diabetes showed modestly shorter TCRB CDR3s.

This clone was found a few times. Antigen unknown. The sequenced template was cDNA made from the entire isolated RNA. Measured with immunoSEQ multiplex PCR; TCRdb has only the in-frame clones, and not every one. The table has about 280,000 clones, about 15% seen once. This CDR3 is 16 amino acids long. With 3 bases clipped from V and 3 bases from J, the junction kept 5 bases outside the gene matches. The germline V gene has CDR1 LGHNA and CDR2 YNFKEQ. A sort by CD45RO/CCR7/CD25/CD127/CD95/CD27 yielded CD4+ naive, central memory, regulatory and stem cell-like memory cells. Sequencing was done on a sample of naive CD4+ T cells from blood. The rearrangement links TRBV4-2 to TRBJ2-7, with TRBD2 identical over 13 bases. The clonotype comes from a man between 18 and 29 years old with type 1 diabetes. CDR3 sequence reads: CASSHAGTSGDYEQYF. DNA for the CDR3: TGTGCCAGCAGCCATGCCGGGACTAGCGGGGACTACGAGCAGTACTTC.